This T cell receptor (beta chain) derives from a study of blood T cells in healthy people across ages. A second PCR, run for roughly 7 to 11 cycles, used a sample-barcoded 5' primer plus a J-beta primer mix. TCRdb called the 5' RACE reads again in MiXCR, with one record for every CDR3 protein. Among roughly 1.9 million distinct CDR3 sequences listed, 39% were seen once. The sequencing sample was made of blood. The receptor comes from a human donor in good health.

The CDR3: CASSPRRQGNTEAFF. DNA of the CDR3: TGCGCCAGCAGCCCACGTCGGCAGGGGAACACTGAAGCTTTCTTT. This chain uses TRBV5-1 with TRBJ1-1, with D possibly TRBD1 on 5 matching bases. The germline CDR1 and CDR2 sequences are SGHRS and YFSETQ. This CDR3 spans 15 amino acids. Trimming removed 4 bases at V and 1 base at J, with 14 bases between.